This T cell receptor beta chain is from a study of T cell responses to AZD1222 COVID-19 vaccine. Per germline, CDR1 DFQATT and CDR2 SNEGSKA (reference sequence). The V end was cut by 8 bases, the J end by 6 bases, with 11 bases between. CDR3 length equals 10 residues. This clone has more than one count but fewer than ten. Its antigen is not identified. Study findings and constraints: It was only after the peak T cell response that any repertoires were sampled. Close to half of spike-specific TCRs reportedly recognize unmutated variant regions.

The data were produced by immunoSEQ multiplex PCR, yet TCRdb's version contains in-frame clones alone and is incomplete. Counted here are under 150,000 clones, about 91% occurring once; the ten biggest clones make up roughly 16%. The clonotype was recovered from an adult in good health. The J gene is TRBJ2-7, the V gene TRBV20-1; D not certain. Sequencing was performed on peripheral blood, taken on day 0 of AZD1222 vaccination. CDR3 sequence (DNA): TGCAGTCTGGGCCCCCGCGAGCAGTACTTC. Its translation: CSLGPREQYF.